This is a list of T cell receptor beta chains from one sample in a study of blood T cells in healthy people across ages. TCRdb re-called the 5' RACE reads with MiXCR, one entry per CDR3 protein. The data contain some 1.1 million distinct CDR3 sequences, around two fifths of them singletons. Specimen: blood. Receptors originate from a man younger than 30 in good health. Both conserved end residues are part of each CDR3. D genes are given only for firm matches. Expanded clones are given a class, and other clones once, few, many or no size at all.

abundance | j_gene | v_gene | d_gene | CDR3nt | CDR3aa
many | TRBJ1-2 | TRBV7-2 | NA | TGTGCCAGCAGCTTAGCGGGACGGACTACGTATGGCTACACCTTC | CASSLAGRTTYGYTF
NA | TRBJ2-2 | TRBV4-3 | TRBD1 | TGCGCCAGCAGCCAAGATAAGACAGGGATCACCGGGGAGCTGTTTTTT | CASSQDKTGITGELFF
NA | TRBJ2-1 | TRBV7-3 | TRBD2 | TGTGCCAGCAGCCTAGCTAGCGGGGGGAGGCATGAGCAGTTCTTC | CASSLASGGRHEQFF
NA | TRBJ2-3 | TRBV20-1 | TRBD2 | TGCAGTGCTAACAGACTAGCGGGGGATTACACAGATACGCAGTATTTT | CSANRLAGDYTDTQYF
NA | TRBJ1-1 | TRBV7-9 | NA | TGTGCCAGCAGCCCCCTGCGGACAACCAATTTGAACACTGAAGCTTTCTTT | CASSPLRTTNLNTEAFF
NA | TRBJ2-1 | TRBV20-1 | TRBD2 | TGCAGTGCTCAAGGACCAGCGGGGGGGCCATACAATGAGCAGTTCTTC | CSAQGPAGGPYNEQFF
once | TRBJ2-1 | TRBV30 | NA | TGTGCCTGGAATAGGGTACAAGAGACCCAGTTCTTC | CAWNRVQETQFF
NA | TRBJ2-5 | TRBV2 | NA | TGTGCCAGCAGTGAGGCGCTGGGGCAGCAACAAGAGACCCAGTACTTC | CASSEALGQQQETQYF
few | TRBJ2-1 | TRBV20-1 | NA | TGCAGTGCTAGAGTTACGCGGGGAGTCGATGAGCAGTTCTTC | CSARVTRGVDEQFF
NA | TRBJ1-2 | TRBV6-1 | NA | TGTGCCAGCAGCGACACAGTCTATGGCTACACCTTC | CASSDTVYGYTF
few | TRBJ1-6 | TRBV15 | NA | TGTGCCACCAGCACTTCCAGTCAAAATTCACCCCTCCACTTT | CATSTSSQNSPLHF
NA | TRBJ2-5 | TRBV20-1 | TRBD2 | TGCAGTGCTAAAGTCCCTAGCGGGGGCTATGAGCAGTACTTC | CSAKVPSGGYEQYF
NA | TRBJ2-6 | TRBV4-1 | TRBD1 | TGCGCCAGCAGCCGGACAGGGCTAGCCAACGTCCTGACTTTC | CASSRTGLANVLTF
NA | TRBJ1-5 | TRBV30 | NA | TGTGCCTGGAGTGAGAAAGGAGGGCAGCCCCAGCATTTT | CAWSEKGGQPQHF
NA | TRBJ1-2 | TRBV7-9 | NA | TGTGCCAGCAGCGTCGGAAGGGGGAACTATGGCTACACCTTC | CASSVGRGNYGYTF
NA | TRBJ1-2 | TRBV2 | TRBD1 | TGTGCCAGCAGCGAGGGACAGAGATACACCTTC | CASSEGQRYTF
few | TRBJ1-5 | TRBV12-3/TRBV12-4 | NA | TGTGCCAGCAGTTTGGGACATATTGATCAGCCCCAGCATTTT | CASSLGHIDQPQHF
NA | TRBJ2-5 | TRBV27 | TRBD1 | TGTGCCAGCAGTCATATAGACAGGGCCCTCCAAGAGACCCAGTACTTC | CASSHIDRALQETQYF
NA | TRBJ2-5 | TRBV20-1 | TRBD2 | TGCAGTGCTAGGGGGGGTCTAGCGGGGGTTGTAGAGACCCAGTACTTC | CSARGGLAGVVETQYF
few | TRBJ1-2 | TRBV20-1 | NA | TGCAGTGCTAGAGATTGGGTAGCGAGGGACACCCAGTCTAACTATGGCTACACCTTC | CSARDWVARDTQSNYGYTF
NA | TRBJ1-1 | TRBV20-1 | NA | TGTAGTGCCATGGGGAGTTTCGTGGCTGAAGCTTTCTTT | CSAMGSFVAEAFF
NA | TRBJ1-2 | TRBV9 | NA | TGTGCCAGCAGCGTAACTGACGGATTGGGTGGCTACACCTTC | CASSVTDGLGGYTF
NA | TRBJ2-1 | TRBV9 | TRBD2 | TGTGCCAGCAGCCCCCGGCCTAGCGGGAGGAGCTCCTACAATGAGCAGTTCTTC | CASSPRPSGRSSYNEQFF
NA | TRBJ1-5 | TRBV27 | NA | TGTGCCAGCAGTTTATCACACGGGTGGGAGCCCCAGCATTTT | CASSLSHGWEPQHF
NA | TRBJ1-5 | TRBV6-5 | NA | TGTACCAGCAGGCATGGTAATCAGCCCCAACATTTT | CTSRHGNQPQHF
NA | TRBJ1-1 | TRBV10-3 | NA | TGTTCCATCAAGGGCTCCAACACTGAAGCTTTCTTT | CSIKGSNTEAFF